The T cell receptor beta chain described here comes from a study of radiation and T cells in renal cell carcinoma. Notes on the study in general: Pretreatment tumor biopsies were lacking, so baseline clonotypes are unknown.

Some clones are missing from TCRdb's copy, which holds only in-frame ones; the method was immunoSEQ multiplex PCR. This table holds fewer than 85,000 clones, nearly 90% found once. On this clone itself: Its antigen is still unknown.

The time point: blood 4 weeks post-SBRT, at nephrectomy. The treatment is: 15 Gy SBRT to primary tumor, nephrectomy 4 weeks later. Nephrectomy followed 15 Gy stereotactic body radiation by 4 weeks. Serial blood draws occurred at baseline and 2 and 4 weeks post-SBRT. The patient's renal cell carcinoma had clear cell pathology. In germline, CDR1 is MNHEY, CDR2 SMNVEV (reference sequence). The CDR3 extends over 14 amino acids. J lost 6 bases, V lost 2 bases, and 5 bases had no gene match. The sequence was collected from a woman in her 70s with renal cell carcinoma. The genes are TRBV27 and TRBJ1-1, with 8 nucleotides matching TRBD1. The specimen comprised blood, sampled from a patient whose treatment included radiotherapy and nephrectomy. The chain's CDR3 is CASSLRTGRPEAFF. The DNA of the CDR3 is TGTGCCAGCAGTTTACGGACAGGGCGCCCTGAAGCTTTCTTT.